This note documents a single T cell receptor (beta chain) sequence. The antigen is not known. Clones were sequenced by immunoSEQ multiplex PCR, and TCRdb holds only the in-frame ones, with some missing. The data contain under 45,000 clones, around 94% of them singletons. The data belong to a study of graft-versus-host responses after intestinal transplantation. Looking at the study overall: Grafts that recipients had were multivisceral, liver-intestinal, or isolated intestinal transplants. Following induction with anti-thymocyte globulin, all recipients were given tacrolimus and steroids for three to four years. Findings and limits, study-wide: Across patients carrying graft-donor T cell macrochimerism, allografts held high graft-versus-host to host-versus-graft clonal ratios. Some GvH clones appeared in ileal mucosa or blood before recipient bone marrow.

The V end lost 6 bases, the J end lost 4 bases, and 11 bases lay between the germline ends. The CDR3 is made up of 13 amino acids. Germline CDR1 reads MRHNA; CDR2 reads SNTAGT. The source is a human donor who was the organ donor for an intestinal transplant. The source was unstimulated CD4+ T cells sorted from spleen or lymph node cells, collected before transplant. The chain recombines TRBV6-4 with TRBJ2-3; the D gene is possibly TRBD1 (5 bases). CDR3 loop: CASSAGMADTQYF. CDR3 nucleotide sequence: TGTGCCAGCAGCGCAGGGATGGCAGATACGCAGTATTTT.